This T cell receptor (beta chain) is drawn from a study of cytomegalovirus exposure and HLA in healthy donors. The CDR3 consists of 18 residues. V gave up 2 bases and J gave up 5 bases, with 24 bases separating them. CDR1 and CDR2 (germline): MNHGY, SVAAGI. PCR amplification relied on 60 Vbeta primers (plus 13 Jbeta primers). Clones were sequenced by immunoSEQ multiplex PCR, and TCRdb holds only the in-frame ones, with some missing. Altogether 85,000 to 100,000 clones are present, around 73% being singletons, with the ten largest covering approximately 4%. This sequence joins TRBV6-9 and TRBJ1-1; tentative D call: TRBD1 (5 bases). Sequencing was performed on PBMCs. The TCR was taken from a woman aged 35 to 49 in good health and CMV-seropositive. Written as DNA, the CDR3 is TGTGCCAGCAGTTATCGGCGTCCAGGTTCCCCTCGGGGGACTGAAGCTTTCTTT. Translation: CASSYRRPGSPRGTEAFF.